The sequence of this T cell receptor beta chain was determined in a study of cytomegalovirus exposure and HLA in healthy donors. Study details: Membership in the Caucasian-associated ancestry cluster was found for about four fifths of roughly 400 genotyped donors.

Whole-study findings and limits: Association of around 17,000 TCR beta sequences with HLA alleles was found at 0.05 false discovery rate in a later analysis. The study labeled fewer than 200 TCR beta chains cytomegalovirus-associated.

Both 60 Vbeta primers and 13 Jbeta primers went into the PCR. Profiled with immunoSEQ multiplex PCR; TCRdb holds only in-frame clones, not every one. The sample yields some 150,000 clones, just under 65% seen once. Turning to this clone: Its matching antigen is unknown.

Germline lookup yields CDR1 SGHRS and CDR2 YFSETQ. CDR3 size: 17 residues. V trimming: 2 bases; J trimming: 5 bases; junction bases outside the gene matches: 11. The sample consisted of PBMCs. This rearrangement joins TRBV5-1 to TRBJ2-7; TRBD2 matches 12 bases. The source is a woman aged 55-70 years in good health and CMV-seropositive. CDR3 coding DNA: TGCGCCAGCAGCTTTGGTCTAGCGGGAGGGTTGAGCGACGAGCAGTACTTC. This translates into CASSFGLAGGLSDEQYF. Combining the CDR3 with reference TRBV5-1 and TRBJ2-7 gives the whole variable domain KAGVTQTPRYLIKTRGQQVTLSCSPISGHRSVSWYQQTPGQGLQFLFEYFSETQRNKGNFPGRFSGRQFSNSRSEMNVSTLELGDSALYLCASSFGLAGGLSDEQYFGPGTRLTVT.